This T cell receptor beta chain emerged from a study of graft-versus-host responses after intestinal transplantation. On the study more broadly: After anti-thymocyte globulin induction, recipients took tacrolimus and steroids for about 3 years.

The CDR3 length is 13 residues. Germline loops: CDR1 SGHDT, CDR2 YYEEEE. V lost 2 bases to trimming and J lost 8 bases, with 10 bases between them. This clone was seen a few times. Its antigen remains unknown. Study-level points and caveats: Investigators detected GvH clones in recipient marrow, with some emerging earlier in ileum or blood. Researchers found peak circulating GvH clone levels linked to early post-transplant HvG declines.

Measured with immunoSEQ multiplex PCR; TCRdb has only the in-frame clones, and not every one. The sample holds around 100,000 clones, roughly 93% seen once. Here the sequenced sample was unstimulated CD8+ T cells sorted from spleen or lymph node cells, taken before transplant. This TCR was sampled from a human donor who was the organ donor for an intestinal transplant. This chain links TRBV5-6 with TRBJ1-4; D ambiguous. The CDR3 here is CASSFAGREKLFF. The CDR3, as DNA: TGTGCCAGCAGCTTCGCTGGGAGGGAAAAACTGTTTTTT.